The clone carrying this T cell receptor (beta chain) was detected a few times. This record belongs to a study of blood T cells in healthy people across ages. Looking at the study overall: When template switching was applied, about one barcoded beta molecule was captured per two T cells.

Through a sample-barcoded 5' primer and a J-beta primer mix, a second PCR was run for 7 to 11 cycles. MiXCR, run by TCRdb on the 5' RACE reads, gives a single entry per CDR3 protein. Among fewer than 2,000,000 distinct CDR3 sequences listed, more than 35% were seen once. From germline, CDR1 is LGHNA and CDR2 YSLEER. V was pared by 2 bases and J by 6 bases, with 16 bases between. CDR3 length: 15 residues. The specimen was blood. The sequence was obtained from a human donor in good health. The chain uses TRBV4-3 and TRBJ1-2, with D maybe TRBD1 (6 bases). The CDR3 is CASSQNRGGIDGYTF. CDR3 sequence (DNA): TGCGCCAGCAGCCAAAATCGAGGGGGGATCGATGGCTACACCTTC.